These 19 T cell receptor beta chains came from one sample sequenced in a study of blood T cell repertoires in COVID-19. The method was immunoSEQ multiplex PCR; TCRdb's version includes in-frame clones alone and lacks a portion of them. The sample lists 70,000 to 100,000 clones, 88% occurring once. The sample comprised peripheral blood. These receptors originate from a woman between 65 and 79 years old with acute or convalescent COVID-19.

The CDR3 nucleotides read TGCGCCAGCAGCCAAGATCCGGTTTTCTTTGGACTTAACACTGAAGCTTTCTTT. Translation gives CASSQDPVFFGLNTEAFF. The genes are TRBV4-1 and TRBJ1-1; no definite D call. The V and J ends lost 0 bases and 2 bases respectively, with 19 bases between them. The germline gives CDR1 MGHRA, CDR2 YSYEKL. This CDR3 comprises 18 residues.

This clone was counted once. This chain joins TRBV7-2 and TRBJ2-1; maybe TRBD2 (6 bases). The CDR3 contains 15 residues. Germline V gene lookup returns CDR1 SGHTA and CDR2 FQGNSA. Trimming pared 4 bases from V and 4 bases from J, leaving 14 bases between. CDR3 sequence: CASSSDYSSYNEQFF. The DNA for the CDR3 is TGTGCCAGCAGCTCGGACTACAGCAGTTACAATGAGCAGTTCTTC.

This chain uses TRBV7-9 with TRBJ1-3, with D hard to call. The CDR3 covers 16 residues. Per the germline V gene, CDR1 is SEHNR and CDR2 is FQNEAQ (reference sequence). Trimming took 1 base from V and 7 from J, leaving 17 bases between them. In nucleotides, the CDR3 is TGTGCCAGCAGCTTAGTTGGGCCAGGTTCATCGAACACCATATATTTT. It specifies CASSLVGPGSSNTIYF.

This chain joins TRBV11-2 and TRBJ2-1; 8 nucleotides match TRBD2. CDR3 length: 14 amino acids. After removal of 1 base from V and 7 bases from J, the junction contained 3 bases not matched to a gene. Germline V gene data show CDR1 as SGHAT and CDR2 as FQNNGV. Here the CDR3 reads CASSLGPGGNEQFF. The DNA of the CDR3 is TGTGCCAGCAGCTTAGGTCCGGGGGGGAATGAGCAGTTCTTC.

This chain joins TRBV20-1 and TRBJ1-1; TRBD1 matches at 7 bases. This CDR3 has 12 residues. The V gene's germline CDR1 is DFQATT and CDR2 SNEGSKA (reference sequence). V was pared by 3 bases and J by 8 bases, with 6 bases of the junction left unmatched. As DNA, the CDR3 is TGCAGTGCTAGTCTCGGGACAGACGAAGCTTTCTTT. Translation: CSASLGTDEAFF.

The J gene is TRBJ2-2, the V gene TRBV15, with TRBD2 matching over 7 bases. The CDR3 contains 14 residues. CDR1 and CDR2 (germline): LNHNV, YYDKDF (reference sequence). Trimming took 6 bases from V and 3 from J; bases not matched to a gene: 4. The CDR3 nucleotides read TGTGCCACCAGGCGGGAGCCCTACACCGGGGAGCTGTTTTTT. Translating it yields CATRREPYTGELFF. Full variable domain (rest looked up from reference TRBV15 and TRBJ2-2): DAMVIQNPRYQVTQFGKPVTLSCSQTLNHNVMYWYQQKSSQAPKLLFHYYDKDFNNEADTPDNFQSRRPNTSFCFLDIRSPGLGDTAMYLCATRREPYTGELFFGEGSRLTVL.

This chain connects TRBV28 to TRBJ2-7; a possible D gene is TRBD2 (5 bases). CDR1 MDHEN and CDR2 SYDVKM come from the germline V gene. The length of the CDR3 is 13 residues. V was clipped by 8 bases and J by 0 bases, with 11 bases between them. The CDR3: CASRERSSYEQYF. CDR3 sequence (DNA): TGTGCCAGCCGGGAAAGGTCCTCCTACGAGCAGTACTTC. Full variable domain (outside the CDR3, taken from reference TRBV28 and TRBJ2-7): DVKVTQSSRYLVKRTGEKVFLECVQDMDHENMFWYRQDPGLGLRLIYFSYDVKMKEKGDIPEGYSVSREKKERFSLILESASTNQTSMYLCASRERSSYEQYFGPGTRLTVT.

The chain links TRBV7-9 to TRBJ2-7, with D unclear. Trimming left V 5 bases short and J 6 bases short, with 14 bases between. This CDR3 is built from 13 residues. The germline gives CDR1 SEHNR, CDR2 FQNEAQ (reference sequence). CDR3 sequence (DNA): TGTGCCAGCAGCCACGCTCGAGAGTCCGAGCAGTACTTC. It encodes CASSHARESEQYF. Together with reference TRBV7-9 and TRBJ2-7, the CDR3 gives the full variable domain: DTGVSQNPRHKITKRGQNVTFRCDPISEHNRLYWYRQTLGQGPEFLTYFQNEAQLEKSRLLSDRFSAERPKGSFSTLEIQRTEQGDSAMYLCASSHARESEQYFGPGTRLTVT.

The CDR3 sequence is CATSAGLAGGGGGNEQFF. The CDR3 bases are TGTGCCACCAGTGCGGGACTAGCGGGAGGGGGGGGAGGCAATGAGCAGTTCTTC. The V gene is TRBV24-1, the J gene TRBJ2-1; 16 positions agree with TRBD2. V lost 5 bases, J lost 6 bases, and 9 bases stayed unmatched. Per the germline V gene, CDR1 is KGHDR and CDR2 is SFDVKD. This CDR3 contains 18 residues.

This sequence joins TRBV2 and TRBJ1-1; possibly TRBD1 for D (5 bases). V was cut by 6 bases and J by 0 bases, with 11 bases left in between. The CDR3 is made up of 14 amino acids. The germline V gene encodes CDR1 SNHLY and CDR2 FYNNEI. For the CDR3, the DNA is TGTGCCAGCAGCGCTCAGGGAATGAACACTGAAGCTTTCTTT. Amino acids: CASSAQGMNTEAFF.

The rearrangement joins TRBV9 to TRBJ2-5; a possible D gene is TRBD1 (6 bases). CDR1 and CDR2 (germline): SGDLS, YYNGEE. The germline V and J ends were trimmed by 0 bases and 4 bases, with 10 bases remaining between them. The CDR3 totals 14 residues. The CDR3 protein is CASSVGGQIETQYF. The DNA for the CDR3 is TGTGCCAGCAGCGTAGGAGGACAGATAGAGACCCAGTACTTC.

This chain connects TRBV2 to TRBJ1-5; 8 bases line up with TRBD1. CDR1 is SNHLY and CDR2 is FYNNEI in the germline V gene. This CDR3 is 15 amino acids long. V gave up 1 base and J gave up 7 bases; unmatched junction bases: 6. CDR3 residues: CASSEVGQGGQPQHF. CDR3 DNA: TGTGCCAGCAGTGAAGTTGGACAGGGCGGGCAGCCCCAGCATTTT. Variable domain in full (rest from reference TRBV2 and TRBJ1-5): EPEVTQTPSHQVTQMGQEVILRCVPISNHLYFYWYRQILGQKVEFLVSFYNNEISEKSEIFDDQFSVERPDGSNFTLKIRSTKLEDSAMYFCASSEVGQGGQPQHFGDGTRLSIL.

CDR3 loop: CASSPLAGHYEQYF. In DNA form, the CDR3 reads TGTGCCAGCAGCCCCTTGGCGGGGCACTACGAGCAGTACTTC. This chain links TRBV3-1 (or the pseudogene TRBV3-2) with TRBJ2-7; D perhaps matches TRBD2 (6 bases). V shed 4 bases and J shed 3 bases, with 13 bases lying between them. The CDR3 is made up of 14 amino acids. The germline CDR1 and CDR2 sequences are LGHDT and YNNKEL (reference sequence).

The CDR3 sequence: CASSGQGSGAFF. The CDR3 DNA sequence: TGTGCCAGCAGCGGACAGGGTTCGGGAGCTTTCTTT. This rearrangement joins TRBV2 to TRBJ1-1; 8 bases match TRBD1. CDR1 SNHLY and CDR2 FYNNEI come from the germline V gene. V shed 6 bases and J 10 bases; nucleotides not matched to a gene: 7. The CDR3 consists of 12 residues.

The chain is built from TRBV5-6 and TRBJ2-5; 7 nucleotides agree with TRBD2. With 0 bases clipped from V and 0 bases from J, the junction kept 5 bases outside the gene matches. CDR3 length: 16 residues. CDR1 is SGHDT and CDR2 is YYEEEE in the germline V gene. The CDR3 spells CASSLAGTMYQETQYF. CDR3 in DNA: TGTGCCAGCAGCTTGGCGGGGACTATGTACCAAGAGACCCAGTACTTC.

The chain couples TRBV11-3 to TRBJ2-1; D is possibly TRBD2 (5 bases). This CDR3 region has 13 residues. The germline CDR1 and CDR2 sequences are SGHNT and YENEEA. Trimming left V 0 bases short and J 10 bases short, with 10 bases between. The CDR3 DNA sequence: TGTGCCAGCAGCTTAGATCGGGGAAGGGAGCAGTTCTTC. Residues: CASSLDRGREQFF.

The rearrangement links TRBV9 to TRBJ2-2, with 10 bases identical to TRBD2. Trimming removed 0 bases from V and 6 bases from J; junction bases left unmatched: 8. This CDR3 has 17 residues. CDR1 SGDLS and CDR2 YYNGEE come from the germline V gene. The CDR3 region is CASSVGLAGAGAGELFF. The CDR3 nucleotides read TGTGCCAGCAGCGTAGGGCTAGCGGGAGCCGGGGCCGGGGAGCTGTTTTTT.

This chain connects TRBV7-3 to TRBJ1-2; 7 bases map to TRBD1. Germline V CDR1 and CDR2: SGHTA, FQGTGA. The CDR3 is 14 amino acids. Trimming cost V 0 bases and J 8 bases; bases outside gene matches: 6. This CDR3 is CASSLTGDSGGYTF. DNA for the CDR3: TGTGCCAGCAGCTTAACTGGGGACAGCGGGGGCTACACCTTC.

This chain links TRBV6-1 with TRBJ1-2; the D gene is possibly TRBD1 (6 bases). V lost 0 bases to trimming and J lost 8 bases, with 13 bases between them. The germline gives CDR1 MNHNS, CDR2 SASEGT. The length of the CDR3 is 14 residues. CDR3 in DNA: TGTGCCAGCAGTGAAGCTCTACAGGGTAGGGGCTACACCTTC. Encoded protein: CASSEALQGRGYTF.